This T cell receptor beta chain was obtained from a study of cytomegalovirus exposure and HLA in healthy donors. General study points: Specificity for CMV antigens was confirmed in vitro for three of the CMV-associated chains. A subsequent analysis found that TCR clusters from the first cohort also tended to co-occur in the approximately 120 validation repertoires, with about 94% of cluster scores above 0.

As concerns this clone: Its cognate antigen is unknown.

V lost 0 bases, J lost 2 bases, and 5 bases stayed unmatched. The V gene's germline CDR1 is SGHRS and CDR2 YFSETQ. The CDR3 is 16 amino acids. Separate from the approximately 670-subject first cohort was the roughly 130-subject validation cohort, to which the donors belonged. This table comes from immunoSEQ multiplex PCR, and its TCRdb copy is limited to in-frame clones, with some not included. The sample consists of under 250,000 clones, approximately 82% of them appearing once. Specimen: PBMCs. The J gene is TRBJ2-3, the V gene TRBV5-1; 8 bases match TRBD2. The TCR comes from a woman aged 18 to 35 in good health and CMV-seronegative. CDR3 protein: CASSLGTSGVTDTQYF. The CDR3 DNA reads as TGCGCCAGCAGCTTGGGTACTAGCGGAGTCACAGATACGCAGTATTTT. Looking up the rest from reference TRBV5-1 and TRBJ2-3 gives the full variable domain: KAGVTQTPRYLIKTRGQQVTLSCSPISGHRSVSWYQQTPGQGLQFLFEYFSETQRNKGNFPGRFSGRQFSNSRSEMNVSTLELGDSALYLCASSLGTSGVTDTQYFGPGTRLTVL.